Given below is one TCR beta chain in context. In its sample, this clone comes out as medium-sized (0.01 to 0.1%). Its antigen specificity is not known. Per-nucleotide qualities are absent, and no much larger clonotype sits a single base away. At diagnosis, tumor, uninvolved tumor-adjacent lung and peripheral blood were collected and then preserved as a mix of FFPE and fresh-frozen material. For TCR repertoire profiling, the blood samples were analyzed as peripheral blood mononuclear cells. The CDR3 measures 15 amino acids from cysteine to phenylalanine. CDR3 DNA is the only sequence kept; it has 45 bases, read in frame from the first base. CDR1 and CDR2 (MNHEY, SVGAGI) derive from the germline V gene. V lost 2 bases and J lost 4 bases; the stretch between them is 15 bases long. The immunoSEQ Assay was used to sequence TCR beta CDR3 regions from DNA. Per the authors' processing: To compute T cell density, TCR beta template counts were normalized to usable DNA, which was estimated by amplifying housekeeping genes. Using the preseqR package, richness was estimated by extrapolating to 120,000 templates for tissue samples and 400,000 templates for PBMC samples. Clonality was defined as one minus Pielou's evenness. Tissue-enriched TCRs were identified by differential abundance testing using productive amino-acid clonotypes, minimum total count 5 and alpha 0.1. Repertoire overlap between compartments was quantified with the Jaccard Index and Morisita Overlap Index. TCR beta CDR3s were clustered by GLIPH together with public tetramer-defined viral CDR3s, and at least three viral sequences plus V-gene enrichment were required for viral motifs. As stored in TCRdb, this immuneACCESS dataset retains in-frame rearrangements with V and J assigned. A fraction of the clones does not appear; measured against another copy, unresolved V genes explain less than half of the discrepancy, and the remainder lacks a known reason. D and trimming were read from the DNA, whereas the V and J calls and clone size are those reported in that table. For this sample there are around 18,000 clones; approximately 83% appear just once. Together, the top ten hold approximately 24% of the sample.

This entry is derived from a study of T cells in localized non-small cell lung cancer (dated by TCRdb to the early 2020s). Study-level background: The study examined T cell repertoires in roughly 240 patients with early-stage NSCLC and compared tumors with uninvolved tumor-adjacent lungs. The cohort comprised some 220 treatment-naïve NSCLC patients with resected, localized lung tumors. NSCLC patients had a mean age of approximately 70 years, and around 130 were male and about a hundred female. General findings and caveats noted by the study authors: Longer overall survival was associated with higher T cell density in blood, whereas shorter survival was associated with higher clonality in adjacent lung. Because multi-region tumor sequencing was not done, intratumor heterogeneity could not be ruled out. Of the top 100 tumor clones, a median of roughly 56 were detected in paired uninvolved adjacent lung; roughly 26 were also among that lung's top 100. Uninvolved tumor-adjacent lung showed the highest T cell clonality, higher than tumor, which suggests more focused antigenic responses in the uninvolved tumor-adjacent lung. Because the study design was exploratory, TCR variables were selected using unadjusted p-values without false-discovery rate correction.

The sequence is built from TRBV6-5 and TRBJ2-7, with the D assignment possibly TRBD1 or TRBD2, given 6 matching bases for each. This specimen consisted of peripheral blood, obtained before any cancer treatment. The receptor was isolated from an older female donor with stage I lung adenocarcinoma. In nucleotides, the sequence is TGTGCCAGCAGTTACGGAGCAGGGGCGGGATACGAGCAGTACTTC. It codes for CASSYGAGAGYEQYF.